Each of the 8 T cell receptor beta chains below was sequenced from the same sample in a study of blood T cell repertoires in COVID-19. The table came from immunoSEQ multiplex PCR; TCRdb's copy has only in-frame clones and leaves some out. This table holds around 250,000 clones, 86% found once. The source material was PBMCs or T cells enriched from blood (not recorded which). These TCRs come from a woman aged 50 to 60 who had recovered from COVID-19.

The gene calls are TRBV9 and TRBJ1-6; possibly TRBD1 for D (5 bases). Trimming removed 8 bases from V and 11 bases from J, with 8 bases in between. The CDR3 length is 10 residues. CDR1 and CDR2 (germline): SGDLS, YYNGEE. The CDR3 DNA is TGTGCCAGTCCCAGGGCACCCCTCCACTTT. Its translation: CASPRAPLHF.

The J gene is TRBJ2-1, the V gene TRBV27; weak D call: TRBD2 (5 bases). Trimming shortened V by 1 base and J by 10 bases, and 11 bases separated the two germline ends. This CDR3 contains 13 residues. Germline V gene sequence: CDR1 MNHEY, CDR2 SMNVEV (reference sequence). This chain's CDR3 is CASSLLRVPEQFF. The DNA for the CDR3 is TGTGCCAGCAGTTTATTGAGGGTTCCGGAGCAGTTCTTC.

CDR3 DNA: TGTGCCAGCAGCTTTCGTGACGAGCAGTACTTC. It yields the protein CASSFRDEQYF. This chain uses TRBV13 with TRBJ2-7, with no clear D. Germline assignment: CDR1 PRHDT and CDR2 FYEKMQ (reference sequence). The CDR3 extends over 11 amino acids. V shed 3 bases and J shed 5 bases, with 5 bases lying between them. Complete variable domain (other parts from reference TRBV13 and TRBJ2-7): AAGVIQSPRHLIKEKRETATLKCYPIPRHDTVYWYQQGPGQDPQFLISFYEKMQSDKGSIPDRFSAQQFSDYHSELNMSSLELGDSALYFCASSFRDEQYFGPGTRLTVT.

The V gene is TRBV7-2, the J gene TRBJ2-1; TRBD2 matches 9 bases. V shed 3 bases and J 0 bases; nucleotides not matched to a gene: 0. Germline loops: CDR1 SGHTA, CDR2 FQGNSA. CDR3 size: 15 residues. CDR3 protein: CASSFSGSSYNEQFF. The CDR3 DNA sequence: TGTGCCAGCAGCTTTAGCGGGAGCTCCTACAATGAGCAGTTCTTC.

In this sample, this clone turned up once. The CDR3 loop reads CSVEGGTSAGDTQYF. In DNA form, the CDR3 reads TGCAGCGTTGAAGGGGGGACTAGCGCTGGAGATACGCAGTATTTT. The chain recombines TRBV29-1 with TRBJ2-3; 10 nucleotides align to TRBD2. The trim removed 1 base at V and 5 bases at J, leaving 6 bases unmatched. CDR3 length equals 15 residues. CDR1 is SQVTM, CDR2 ANQGSEA, per germline.

The chain carries TRBV12-5 and TRBJ1-2; D unclear. The CDR3 consists of 12 residues. CDR1 LGHNT and CDR2 FRNRAP come from the germline V gene. V lost 3 bases, J lost 7 bases, and 9 bases lay in between. The CDR3 DNA reads as TGTGCTAGTGGTTTTGCGAATTTTGGCTACACCTTC. Its translation: CASGFANFGYTF. Based on the CDR3 plus reference TRBV12-5 and TRBJ1-2, the full variable domain is DARVTQTPRHKVTEMGQEVTMRCQPILGHNTVFWYRQTMMQGLELLAYFRNRAPLDDSGMPKDRFSAEMPDATLATLKIQPSEPRDSAVYFCASGFANFGYTFGSGTRLTVV.

This chain uses TRBV2 with TRBJ2-1; D is unclear. Germline CDR1 SNHLY, CDR2 FYNNEI. The CDR3 totals 13 residues. Trimming cost V 4 bases and J 12 bases, with 16 bases left between them. This CDR3 reads CASSALTGVGQFF. CDR3 in DNA: TGTGCCAGCAGTGCACTAACCGGTGTGGGGCAGTTCTTC.

The chain joins TRBV6-1 to TRBJ2-1, with D possibly being TRBD2 (6 bases). Germline assignment: CDR1 MNHNS and CDR2 SASEGT. This CDR3 is built from 15 residues. Trimming shortened V by 1 base and J by 2 bases, and 9 bases separated the two germline ends. The CDR3 spells CASSEVGGTYNEQFF. The DNA of the CDR3 is TGTGCCAGCAGTGAAGTGGGGGGTACCTACAATGAGCAGTTCTTC.